The 18 T cell receptor beta chains given below trace back to one sample, sequenced in a study of T cell responses to AZD1222 COVID-19 vaccine. The data were produced by immunoSEQ multiplex PCR, yet TCRdb's version contains in-frame clones alone and is incomplete. The sample has 250,000 to 300,000 clones, roughly 93% seen once. The sequencing here drew on peripheral blood, taken 28 days after the second AZD1222 dose. The receptors originated from an adult who received the AZD1222 COVID-19 vaccine.

The rearrangement links TRBV7-2 to TRBJ2-1; D might be TRBD1 or TRBD2, each matching 6 bases. CDR1 is SGHTA and CDR2 is FQGNSA in the germline V gene. The ends were cut back, 3 bases at V and 7 bases at J, with 13 bases in the middle. The CDR3 totals 14 residues. CDR3 residues: CASSFRGPFNEQFF. The CDR3, as DNA: TGTGCCAGCAGCTTTCGGGGGCCCTTTAATGAGCAGTTCTTC.

The CDR3 DNA is TGCGCCAGCAGTTTCTCCAGGACCTCTGGGGCCAACGTCCTGACTTTC. Its translation is CASSFSRTSGANVLTF. The chain joins TRBV4-1 to TRBJ2-6, with no clear D. The V end lost 6 bases, the J end lost 0 bases, and 12 bases lay between the germline ends. This CDR3 region has 16 residues. Germline V lookup: CDR1 MGHRA, CDR2 YSYEKL.

This chain links TRBV19 with TRBJ2-1; maybe TRBD2 (6 bases). Trimming pared 8 bases from V and 9 bases from J, leaving 11 bases between. Germline-derived CDR1 and CDR2 are LNHDA and SQIVND (reference sequence). The CDR3 covers 11 residues. The CDR3 DNA is TGTGCCAGTCAACTAGCAGGTGAGCAGTTCTTC. It codes for CASQLAGEQFF.

The genes are TRBV6-5 and TRBJ2-5; the D gene is possibly TRBD1 (5 bases). CDR1 and CDR2 from the germline V gene are MNHEY and SVGAGI. V was trimmed by 2 bases and J by 4 bases, leaving 11 bases between them. The CDR3 is 14 residues long. CDR3 region: CASSYTYRRETQYF. The CDR3 DNA sequence: TGTGCCAGCAGTTACACCTACAGGCGAGAGACCCAGTACTTC.

The chain couples TRBV28 to TRBJ2-7; no reliable D call. The CDR3 runs to 14 residues. Germline CDR1 MDHEN, CDR2 SYDVKM. V was clipped by 5 bases and J by 2 bases, with 13 bases between them. CDR3 nucleotides: TGTGCCAGCAGTCCTCCGACGGGTCCCTACGAGCAGTACTTC. The encoded protein is CASSPPTGPYEQYF.

The rearrangement uses TRBV11-2 and TRBJ2-1, with 9 bases matching TRBD1. After removal of 5 bases from V and 5 bases from J, the junction contained 7 bases not matched to a gene. The germline V gene has CDR1 SGHAT and CDR2 FQNNGV. The CDR3 runs to 15 residues. In DNA form, the CDR3 reads TGTGCCAGCAGCGCGATCCGGGACAGGGACAATGAGCAGTTCTTC. Its protein product is CASSAIRDRDNEQFF.

The chain has TRBV7-2 and TRBJ1-2; 11 bases are a match to TRBD1. CDR3 size: 14 residues. Per germline, CDR1 SGHTA and CDR2 FQGNSA. The V segment lost 10 bases and the J segment 8 bases; nucleotides outside the gene matches: 12. The CDR3 region is CATRRTGGNEGYTF. The CDR3 DNA reads as TGTGCCACCCGACGGACAGGGGGCAACGAAGGCTACACCTTC.

The chain has TRBV6-1 and TRBJ1-5; D is perhaps TRBD1 (6 bases). The V end was cut by 3 bases, the J end by 11 bases, with 17 bases between. Germline V gene lookup returns CDR1 MNHNS and CDR2 SASEGT. The CDR3 length is 14 residues. The CDR3 DNA reads TGTGCCAGCAGTGACCCGACAGGCTCTGTGGCCCAGCATTTT. It specifies CASSDPTGSVAQHF.

The chain is built from TRBV9 and TRBJ1-1; 7 bases align to TRBD1. The germline CDR1 and CDR2 sequences are SGDLS and YYNGEE. The CDR3 loop spans 15 amino acids. Trimming cost V 3 bases and J 7 bases; bases outside gene matches: 12. The CDR3 coding sequence is TGTGCCAGCAGCGCCTACAGGGGAGGGGGTGTTGAAGCTTTCTTT. Translation: CASSAYRGGGVEAFF.

The genes are TRBV11-2 and TRBJ2-1; 11 bases are a match to TRBD1. The V gene's germline CDR1 is SGHAT and CDR2 FQNNGV. This CDR3 contains 16 residues. V lost 4 bases, J lost 10 bases, and 12 bases stayed unmatched. The CDR3 sequence is CASSSVRGQGVREQFF. In nucleotides, the CDR3 is TGTGCCAGCAGCTCAGTACGGGGACAGGGGGTGCGAGAGCAGTTCTTC.

This chain connects TRBV2 to TRBJ1-1; no clear D. The V and J ends lost 1 base and 4 bases respectively, with 7 bases between them. Looked up from germline, CDR1 is SNHLY and CDR2 is FYNNEI. This CDR3 has 13 residues. CDR3 sequence reads: CASSEEVGTEAFF. DNA for the CDR3: TGTGCCAGCAGTGAAGAGGTAGGCACTGAAGCTTTCTTT. Supplemented by reference TRBV2 and TRBJ1-1, the full variable domain reads EPEVTQTPSHQVTQMGQEVILRCVPISNHLYFYWYRQILGQKVEFLVSFYNNEISEKSEIFDDQFSVERPDGSNFTLKIRSTKLEDSAMYFCASSEEVGTEAFFGQGTRLTVV.

The chain joins TRBV7-9 to TRBJ1-4; D unclear. V was trimmed by 2 bases and J by 4 bases, leaving 8 bases between them. The CDR3 extends over 14 amino acids. CDR1 is SEHNR, CDR2 FQNEAQ, per germline (reference sequence). The CDR3 is CASSLPQNNEKLFF. CDR3 bases: TGTGCCAGCAGCTTACCCCAGAATAATGAAAAACTGTTTTTT.

The DNA of the CDR3 is TGTGCCAGCCAACTAGCGGGAGGGCCCTACGAGCAGTACTTC. This encodes CASQLAGGPYEQYF. The chain uses TRBV27 and TRBJ2-7, with 13 bases matching TRBD2. This CDR3 is built from 14 residues. The V and J ends lost 8 bases and 2 bases, in that order; junction bases with no gene match: 3. Looked up from germline, CDR1 is MNHEY and CDR2 is SMNVEV (reference sequence).

In its sample, this clone was seen once. This sequence joins TRBV28 and TRBJ1-2; D call uncertain. Trimming took off 6 bases at V and 4 bases at J, with 12 bases between the two ends. The CDR3 is 13 amino acids. Germline-derived CDR1 and CDR2 are MDHEN and SYDVKM. CDR3 nucleotide sequence: TGTGCCAGCAGCCCGAGGGCAGGCTATGGCTACACCTTC. Translated: CASSPRAGYGYTF.

This CDR3 is CASSLLPAKNIQYF. The CDR3 DNA sequence: TGTGCCAGCAGTTTACTGCCAGCCAAAAACATTCAGTACTTC. The chain combines TRBV28 with TRBJ2-4; D is undetermined. V lost 2 bases to trimming and J lost 0 bases, with 5 bases between them. Germline V gene data show CDR1 as MDHEN and CDR2 as SYDVKM. The length of the CDR3 is 14 residues.

With regard to this clone: Other nucleotide sequences in the sample specify the same CDR3. This rearrangement joins TRBV7-9 to TRBJ2-7; D is unclear. The CDR3 runs to 10 residues. V was cut by 6 bases and J by 5 bases, with 5 bases left in between. Germline-derived CDR1 and CDR2 are SEHNR and FQNEAQ (reference sequence). The CDR3 DNA reads as TGTGCCAGCAGTGGCAACGAGCAGTACTTC. Its translation is CASSGNEQYF.

The chain recombines TRBV6-5 with TRBJ2-7; no clear D gene. Germline V gene data show CDR1 as MNHEY and CDR2 as SVGAGI. CDR3 size: 15 residues. The V end was cut by 4 bases, the J end by 2 bases, with 15 bases between. CDR3: CASSLGHARPYEQYF. The DNA of the CDR3 is TGTGCCAGCAGTTTGGGTCACGCTCGGCCCTACGAGCAGTACTTC.

The rearrangement joins TRBV7-2 to TRBJ1-6, with unresolved D. Deletions cut 1 base from V and 5 bases from J, with 15 bases between. The CDR3 loop spans 17 amino acids. The germline gives CDR1 SGHTA, CDR2 FQGNSA. For the CDR3, the DNA is TGTGCCAGCAGCTTAGGGGTGGGATTTAGCAATAATTCACCCCTCCACTTT. Its translation: CASSLGVGFSNNSPLHF.